The 2 T cell receptor beta chains listed next were all sequenced from one sample in a study of persistence of HIV-infected CD4 T cells. An overlapping HIV-1 Gag peptide pool stimulated these cells at approximately 0.91 ug/peptide/mL. CD40L-negative CD69-negative CD45RO-high memory CD4+ T cells were sorted as populations depleted of antigen-responding cells. Antigens of these TCRs are unknown. The immunoSEQ assay was version 4, run in survey mode. Measured with immunoSEQ multiplex PCR; TCRdb has only the in-frame clones, and not every one. Here the sample spans tens of thousands of clones, 70% to 75% being singletons. The specimen was CD4+ T cells sorted from PBMCs after roughly 19-hour stimulation, collected from a patient who received antiretroviral therapy. These TCRs come from an adult man with HIV who was CMV-seropositive.

The chain employs TRBV4-1 and TRBJ1-6; D not resolved. In germline, CDR1 is MGHRA, CDR2 YSYEKL. CDR3 size: 15 residues. V lost 2 bases, J lost 2 bases, and 7 bases lay in between. The CDR3 DNA reads as TGCGCCAGCAGCCAAATCTTAGCCTATAATTCACCCCTCCACTTT. Translation: CASSQILAYNSPLHF.

The V gene is TRBV18, the J gene TRBJ2-2, with TRBD1 as a possible D gene (6 bases). The CDR3 has 14 residues. Germline V gene lookup returns CDR1 KGHSH and CDR2 LQKENI. V was clipped by 4 bases and J by 6 bases, with 12 bases between them. Written as DNA, the CDR3 is TGTGCCAGCTCACGACAGGAGCGCGCCGGGGAGCTGTTTTTT. It encodes CASSRQERAGELFF.